The rows below give T cell receptor beta chains drawn from one sample of a study of blood T cell repertoires in COVID-19. The repertoire was sequenced with immunoSEQ multiplex PCR; TCRdb's copy has only in-frame clones and lacks some. Among 110,000 to 150,000 clones listed, about 80% were seen once. Sequenced input: PBMCs or T cells enriched from blood (not recorded which). These receptors were collected from a woman aged 18 to 35 who had been exposed to COVID-19. Both conserved end residues are part of each CDR3. The D gene is left open where the match is weak. Clone sizes are given selectively: once, few, many, or a class where the clone is expanded.

. | TRBJ1-3 | . | TRBV7-2 | TGTGCCAGCAGCTTAGTAGACAGTCACGGGAACACCATATATTTT | CASSLVDSHGNTIYF
. | TRBJ1-4 | . | TRBV5-8 | TGTGCCAGCAGCCTACAAGGTTCGGGTAGTGAAAAACTGTTTTTT | CASSLQGSGSEKLFF
. | TRBJ2-3 | . | TRBV19 | TGTGCCAGTAGTATTAATGGACTCGCTGGGCCTAGCACAGATACGCAGTATTTT | CASSINGLAGPSTDTQYF
. | TRBJ2-7 | . | TRBV15 | TGTGCCACCAGCCGGGGACACGTCTACGAGCAGTACTTC | CATSRGHVYEQYF
. | TRBJ1-1 | . | TRBV7-9 | TGTGCCAGCACCAAGCAGGGTGGGAACACTGAAGCTTTCTTT | CASTKQGGNTEAFF
. | TRBJ1-5 | . | TRBV5-1 | TGCGCCAGCAGCTTACAGGGCAATCAGCCCCAGCATTTT | CASSLQGNQPQHF
. | TRBJ1-3 | . | TRBV5-5 | TGTGCCAGCAGCACAGGGACGGCCTCTGGAAACACCATATATTTT | CASSTGTASGNTIYF
TRBD2 | TRBJ2-3 | . | TRBV7-9 | TGTGCCAGCAGCTTGGGGGGGAGTAACGCAGATACGCAGTATTTT | CASSLGGSNADTQYF
. | TRBJ1-2 | . | TRBV29-1 | TGCAGCGTTGAAGGGAGCAGCGGGGTGGGCTACACCTTC | CSVEGSSGVGYTF
. | TRBJ2-2 | few | TRBV19 | TGTGCCAGTAGTCCACAGGGTCCCGGGGAGCTGTTTTTT | CASSPQGPGELFF
TRBD2 | TRBJ2-1 | . | TRBV6-8 | TGTGCCAGCAGTTACCCGTCCGGGACTAGCGGGAGCTTTGAGCAGTTCTTC | CASSYPSGTSGSFEQFF
TRBD2 | TRBJ2-5 | few | TRBV5-1 | TGCGCCAGCAGCTGGGGGGGGGAGACCGAGACCCAGTACTTC | CASSWGGETETQYF
TRBD1 | TRBJ1-2 | . | TRBV7-8 | TGTGCCAGCAGCCTGACAGGGGTTAACTATGGCTACACCTTC | CASSLTGVNYGYTF
. | TRBJ1-1 | . | TRBV19 | TGTGCCAGTAAGAGTGTGAACACTGAAGCTTTCTTT | CASKSVNTEAFF
TRBD2 | TRBJ2-6 | . | TRBV11-3 | TGTGCCAGCAGCCCATCCGGGGGGGGATATGGGGCCAACGTCCTGACTTTC | CASSPSGGGYGANVLTF
. | TRBJ1-3 | . | TRBV18 | TGTGCCAGCTCACTTCAGGGGCCTGGAAACACCATATATTTT | CASSLQGPGNTIYF
TRBD2 | TRBJ2-7 | . | TRBV27 | TGTGCCAGCAGTCCCGGGACTACCCCTCGGGAGCAGTACTTC | CASSPGTTPREQYF
. | TRBJ1-5 | . | TRBV7-8 | TGTGCCAGCAGCCGCAGTGGTCAGCCCCAGCATTTT | CASSRSGQPQHF
TRBD1 | TRBJ1-6 | once | TRBV18 | TGTGCCAGCTCGCCAATGGGCAGGGGGCTTTCACCCCTCCACTTT | CASSPMGRGLSPLHF
. | TRBJ1-1 | . | TRBV19 | TGTGCCAGTGCGACAGTTTTGAACACTGAAGCTTTCTTT | CASATVLNTEAFF
TRBD1 | TRBJ2-7 | . | TRBV5-4 | TGTGCCAGCAGCCGGGGACAGGTTCTCTACGAGCAGTACTTC | CASSRGQVLYEQYF
. | TRBJ2-5 | . | TRBV2 | TGTGCCAGCGGGAGAGGAGGAGAGACCCAGTACTTC | CASGRGGETQYF
TRBD1 | TRBJ2-7 | few | TRBV6-1 | TGTGCCAGCAGTGACCCGGGACAGGTGAGCTCCTACGAGCAGTACTTC | CASSDPGQVSSYEQYF
. | TRBJ1-6 | few | TRBV30 | TGTGCCTGGAGTGTACTGGCAGGGGACAATTCACCCCTCCACTTT | CAWSVLAGDNSPLHF
. | TRBJ1-5 | . | TRBV6-5 | TGTGCCAGCAGTTACCGGGGAATCAATCAGCCCCAGCATTTT | CASSYRGINQPQHF
TRBD1 | TRBJ1-4 | . | TRBV11-2 | TGTGCCAGCAGAAAACAGGGGCGGGATGAAAAACTGTTTTTT | CASRKQGRDEKLFF
. | TRBJ1-2 | . | TRBV9 | TGTGCCAGCAGCGTCCGAACAGGGTCCTATGGCTACACCTTC | CASSVRTGSYGYTF
. | TRBJ2-7 | . | TRBV5-6 | TGTGCCAGCAGCCCCCTAGGACGAGGGCGAACGAAGAAATACGAGCAGTACTTC | CASSPLGRGRTKKYEQYF
TRBD2 | TRBJ2-2 | . | TRBV9 | TGTGCCAGCAGCGTAGGGGGACTACCGAACACCGGGGAGCTGTTTTTT | CASSVGGLPNTGELFF
. | TRBJ1-6 | . | TRBV5-1 | TGCGCCAGCAGCTTGGTCAGGAATTCACCCCTCCACTTT | CASSLVRNSPLHF
. | TRBJ2-1 | . | TRBV12-3/TRBV12-4 | TGTGCCAGCAGCTACCTACGGGATGAGCAGTTCTTC | CASSYLRDEQFF
. | TRBJ1-4 | . | TRBV7-2 | TGTGCCAGCAGCTTAGAGATTGGGGTAGGGAGGACTAATGAAAAACTGTTTTTT | CASSLEIGVGRTNEKLFF
TRBD2 | TRBJ2-2 | . | TRBV13 | TGTGCCAGCAGCTTTTACGGGGAGGGCTACACCGGGGAGCTGTTTTTT | CASSFYGEGYTGELFF
TRBD1 | TRBJ2-1 | . | TRBV19 | TGTGCCAGTAGTATATGGGACAGGGGCCCCAAAATAGTGCAGTTCTTC | CASSIWDRGPKIVQFF
TRBD1 | TRBJ2-2 | . | TRBV2 | TGTGCCAGCAGGGCCGGGACAGAGAACACCGGGGAGCTGTTTTTT | CASRAGTENTGELFF
TRBD2 | TRBJ2-1 | . | TRBV24-1 | TGTGCCACCAGTTCAGCGGGATCGTACAATGAGCAGTTCTTC | CATSSAGSYNEQFF
TRBD1 | TRBJ2-1 | . | TRBV5-6 | TGTGCCAGCAGCTTTGACAGGGGGTCCGCGACCTACAATGAGCAGTTCTTC | CASSFDRGSATYNEQFF
TRBD2 | TRBJ2-5 | . | TRBV30 | TGTGCCTGGAGTGGCGTAACTAGCGGGAAAGAGACCCAGTACTTC | CAWSGVTSGKETQYF
. | TRBJ2-1 | . | TRBV2 | TGTGCCAGCAGTGCCCAGGGACTGGACAATGAGCAGTTCTTC | CASSAQGLDNEQFF
TRBD2 | TRBJ2-6 | . | TRBV5-1 | TGCGCCAGCAGCTTGTTACCTGGGAGGGAGACGAACTCTGGGGCCAACGTCCTGACTTTC | CASSLLPGRETNSGANVLTF
TRBD2 | TRBJ2-2 | . | TRBV7-9 | TGTGCCAGCAGCCGTTCGGCGGGAGTCACCGGGGAGCTGTTTTTT | CASSRSAGVTGELFF
TRBD1 | TRBJ2-7 | few | TRBV5-8 | TGTGCCAGCAGCTTTGACGGGACAGGGAGTTGGGAGCAGTACTTC | CASSFDGTGSWEQYF
TRBD2 | TRBJ2-5 | . | TRBV7-8 | TGTGCCAGCAGCTTTCAAAGCGGGAGTGAGACCCAGTACTTC | CASSFQSGSETQYF
. | TRBJ2-3 | . | TRBV5-5 | TGTGCCAGCAGCTTGGACATACTAAGCACAGATACGCAGTATTTT | CASSLDILSTDTQYF
TRBD1 | TRBJ1-2 | . | TRBV3-1/TRBV3-2 | TGTGCCAGCACGGGGGACAGGGGGTCTGGCTACACCTTC | CASTGDRGSGYTF
. | TRBJ2-2 | . | TRBV5-1 | TGCGCCACAGCGGCGCGGGCCGACACCGGGGAGCTGTTTTTT | CATAARADTGELFF